Included here is one T cell receptor (beta chain) sequence, with context. Its target is unknown. V trimming: 4 bases; J trimming: 1 base; junction bases outside the gene matches: 6. Germline V gene lookup returns CDR1 SGHDT and CDR2 YYEEEE. CDR3 length: 16 residues. The data stem from a study of Ad26.COV2.S vaccination and SARS-CoV-2 variants. General study points: Spike-specific TCR breadth was greater in vaccine than placebo recipients. Possibly, TCR breadth and depth analyses underestimated total T cell responses. The breadth of spike-specific CD8+ and CD4+ T cell responses after vaccination was reportedly substantial.

Data came from immunoSEQ multiplex PCR; TCRdb stores just in-frame clones and leaves some out. The data contain under 150,000 clones, roughly 89% of them singletons. The sequence derives from a human donor who had recovered from COVID-19. The V call is TRBV5-6, the J call TRBJ2-4, with 9 bases lining up with TRBD1. The specimen was peripheral blood, collected after recovery from COVID-19. The CDR3 bases are TGTGCCAGCAGCGGATGGGACAGGGTGGCCAAAAACATTCAGTACTTC. It specifies CASSGWDRVAKNIQYF. Drawing the rest from reference TRBV5-6 and TRBJ2-4, the complete variable domain is DAGVTQSPTHLIKTRGQQVTLRCSPKSGHDTVSWYQQALGQGPQFIFQYYEEEERQRGNFPDRFSGHQFPNYSSELNVNALLLGDSALYLCASSGWDRVAKNIQYFGAGTRLSVL.